These 10 T cell receptor beta chains were sequenced from one sample in a study of T-cell memory formation after mild COVID-19. One entry per CDR3 protein results from TCRdb running MiXCR on the 5' RACE reads. The sample holds 150,000 to 200,000 distinct CDR3 sequences, around 15% seen once. Sequenced input: PBMCs or a T cell subset sorted from them (not recorded which). The source is an adult woman who had mild COVID-19 (a few samples of this study predate the infection). Cell type and time point are not known.

This clonotype was detected only a few times. The chain links TRBV11-2 to TRBJ2-1; the D is unclear. Germline-derived CDR1 and CDR2 are SGHAT and FQNNGV. The CDR3 sequence is 14 residues long. V lost 0 bases and J 7 bases, leaving 10 bases between the germline ends. CDR3 sequence: CASSLDPSLNEQFF. The CDR3 DNA sequence: TGTGCCAGCAGCTTAGATCCTAGTTTGAATGAGCAGTTCTTC.

V gene TRBV5-1 combines with J gene TRBJ2-2; tentatively, D is TRBD2 (5 bases). Trimming stripped 3 bases from V and 3 bases from J, with 12 bases between. This CDR3 contains 15 residues. Germline V gene sequence: CDR1 SGHRS, CDR2 YFSETQ. DNA of the CDR3: TGCGCCAGCAGCTGGGGAGTTTCGGACACCGGGGAGCTGTTTTTT. Encoded protein: CASSWGVSDTGELFF. Drawing the rest from reference TRBV5-1 and TRBJ2-2, the complete variable domain is KAGVTQTPRYLIKTRGQQVTLSCSPISGHRSVSWYQQTPGQGLQFLFEYFSETQRNKGNFPGRFSGRQFSNSRSEMNVSTLELGDSALYLCASSWGVSDTGELFFGEGSRLTVL.

In its sample, this clonotype was seen a few times. The chain is built from TRBV9 and TRBJ2-7; D is unclear. The CDR3 spans 12 residues. Germline lookup yields CDR1 SGDLS and CDR2 YYNGEE. Trimming shortened V by 4 bases and J by 6 bases, and 11 bases separated the two germline ends. This chain's CDR3 is CASSSGPLEQYF. The DNA for the CDR3 is TGTGCCAGCAGCTCAGGACCTCTCGAGCAGTACTTC.

This clonotype has a handful of counts. The chain carries TRBV6-5 and TRBJ2-7; 7 nucleotides line up with TRBD2. This CDR3 has 13 residues. Germline assignment: CDR1 MNHEY and CDR2 SVGAGI. V shed 6 bases, J shed 5 bases, and the junction held 7 bases outside the gene matches. CDR3 DNA sequence: TGTGCCAGCAGCAACGGACTAGACGACGAGCAGTACTTC. Protein sequence: CASSNGLDDEQYF.

The V and J genes are TRBV29-1 and TRBJ2-1; the D is unclear. The CDR3 loop spans 14 amino acids. V lost 4 bases, J lost 0 bases, and 10 bases lay in between. The germline gives CDR1 SQVTM, CDR2 ANQGSEA. CDR3 loop: CSVAQVSSYNEQFF. The DNA of the CDR3 is TGCAGCGTTGCGCAGGTCAGCTCCTACAATGAGCAGTTCTTC.

In this sample, this clonotype turned up a few times. The chain carries TRBV29-1 and TRBJ2-1; 14 positions match TRBD2. Trimming at V came to 7 bases and at J to 3 bases, leaving 2 bases not matched to a gene. The germline CDR1 and CDR2 sequences are SQVTM and ANQGSEA. The CDR3 runs to 14 residues. The CDR3 bases are TGCAGCGCGGGGACTAGCGGGAGCTACAATGAGCAGTTCTTC. This translates into CSAGTSGSYNEQFF.

This clonotype was recorded once. The chain uses TRBV5-8 and TRBJ2-1; no clear D gene. The CDR3 runs to 15 residues. From germline, CDR1 is SGHTS and CDR2 YDEGEE. V was clipped by 2 bases and J by 3 bases, with 12 bases between them. The CDR3 DNA is TGTGCCAGCAGCTTTATCCATGTGGGCTACAATGAGCAGTTCTTC. Translated, it gives CASSFIHVGYNEQFF.

The chain has TRBV5-1 and TRBJ2-1; 8 nucleotides line up with TRBD2. Germline values: CDR1 SGHRS, CDR2 YFSETQ. This CDR3 has 14 residues. V lost 4 bases, J lost 4 bases, and 4 bases stayed unmatched. The DNA of the CDR3 is TGCGCCAGCAGCGGCGGGGGGCCTTACAATGAGCAGTTCTTC. Amino acids: CASSGGGPYNEQFF.

This clonotype was seen many times. The chain joins TRBV7-9 to TRBJ1-1, with D possibly being TRBD1 (6 bases). V was shortened by 0 bases and J by 8 bases, with 10 bases between the two germline ends. The length of the CDR3 is 13 residues. CDR1 is SEHNR, CDR2 FQNEAQ, per germline (reference sequence). The CDR3 loop is CASSLADSLEAFF. DNA of the CDR3: TGTGCCAGCAGCTTAGCGGACAGTTTGGAAGCTTTCTTT.

This clonotype was seen at least ten times. V and J are TRBV7-9 and TRBJ2-2; the D is unclear. This CDR3 comprises 12 residues. Germline CDR1 SEHNR, CDR2 FQNEAQ (reference sequence). The V end was cut by 3 bases, the J end by 4 bases, with 3 bases between. The CDR3 sequence is CASSLSTGELFF. CDR3 bases: TGTGCCAGCAGCTTGAGCACCGGGGAGCTGTTTTTT.